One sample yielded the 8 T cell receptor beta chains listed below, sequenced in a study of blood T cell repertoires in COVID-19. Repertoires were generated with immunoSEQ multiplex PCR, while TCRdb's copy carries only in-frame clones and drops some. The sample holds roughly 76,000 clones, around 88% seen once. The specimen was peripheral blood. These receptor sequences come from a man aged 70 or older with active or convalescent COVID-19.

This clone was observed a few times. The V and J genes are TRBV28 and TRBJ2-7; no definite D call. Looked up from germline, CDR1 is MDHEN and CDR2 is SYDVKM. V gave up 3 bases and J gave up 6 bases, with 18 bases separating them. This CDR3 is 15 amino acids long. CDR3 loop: CASSFGDIWLPEQYF. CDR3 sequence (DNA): TGTGCCAGCAGTTTTGGTGATATATGGCTCCCCGAGCAGTACTTC. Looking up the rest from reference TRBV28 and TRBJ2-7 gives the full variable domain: DVKVTQSSRYLVKRTGEKVFLECVQDMDHENMFWYRQDPGLGLRLIYFSYDVKMKEKGDIPEGYSVSREKKERFSLILESASTNQTSMYLCASSFGDIWLPEQYFGPGTRLTVT.

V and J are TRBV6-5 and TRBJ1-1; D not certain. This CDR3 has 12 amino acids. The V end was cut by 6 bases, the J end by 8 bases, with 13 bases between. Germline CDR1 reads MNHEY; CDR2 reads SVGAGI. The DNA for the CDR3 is TGTGCCAGCAGGTTGGGAGGGCAAGAAGCTTTCTTT. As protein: CASRLGGQEAFF.

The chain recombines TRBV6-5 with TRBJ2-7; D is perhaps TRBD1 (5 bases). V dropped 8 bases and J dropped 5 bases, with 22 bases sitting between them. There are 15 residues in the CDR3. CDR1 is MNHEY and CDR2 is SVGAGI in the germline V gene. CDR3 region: CASSWGRAFLNEQYF. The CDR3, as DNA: TGTGCCAGCTCATGGGGCAGGGCCTTTCTCAACGAGCAGTACTTC.

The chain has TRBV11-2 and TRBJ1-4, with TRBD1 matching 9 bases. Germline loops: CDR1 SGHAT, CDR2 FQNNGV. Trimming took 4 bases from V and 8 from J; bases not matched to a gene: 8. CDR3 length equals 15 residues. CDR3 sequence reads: CASSSRTGAGEKLFF. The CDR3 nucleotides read TGTGCCAGCAGCTCCCGGACAGGGGCGGGGGAAAAACTGTTTTTT. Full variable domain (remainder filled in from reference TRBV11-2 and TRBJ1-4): EAGVAQSPRYKIIEKRQSVAFWCNPISGHATLYWYQQILGQGPKLLIQFQNNGVVDDSQLPKDRFSAERLKGVDSTLKIQPAKLEDSAVYLCASSSRTGAGEKLFFGSGTQLSVL.

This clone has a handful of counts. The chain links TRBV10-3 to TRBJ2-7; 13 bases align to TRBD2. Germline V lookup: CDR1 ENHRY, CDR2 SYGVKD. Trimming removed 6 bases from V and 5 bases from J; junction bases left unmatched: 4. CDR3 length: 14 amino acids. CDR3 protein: CAISGTSGIDEQYF. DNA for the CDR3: TGTGCCATCAGCGGGACTAGCGGGATCGACGAGCAGTACTTC.

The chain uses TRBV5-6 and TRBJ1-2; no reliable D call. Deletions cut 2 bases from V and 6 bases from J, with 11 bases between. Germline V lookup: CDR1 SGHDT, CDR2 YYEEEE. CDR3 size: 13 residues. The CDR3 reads CASSFGVGDGYTF. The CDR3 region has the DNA TGTGCCAGCAGCTTCGGAGTCGGGGATGGCTACACCTTC.

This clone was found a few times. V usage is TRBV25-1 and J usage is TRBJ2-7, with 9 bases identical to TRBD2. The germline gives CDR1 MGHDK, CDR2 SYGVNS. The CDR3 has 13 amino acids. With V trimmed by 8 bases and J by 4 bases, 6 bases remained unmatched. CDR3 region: CASGVAGGYEQYF. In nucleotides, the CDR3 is TGTGCCAGCGGCGTGGCGGGGGGGTACGAGCAGTACTTC.

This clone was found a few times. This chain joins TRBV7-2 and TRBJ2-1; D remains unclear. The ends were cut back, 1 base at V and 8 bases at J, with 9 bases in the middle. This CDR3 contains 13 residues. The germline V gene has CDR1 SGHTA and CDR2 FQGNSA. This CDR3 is CASSLGEADEQFF. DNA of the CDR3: TGTGCCAGCAGCTTAGGAGAGGCGGATGAGCAGTTCTTC.